The sequence of this T cell receptor beta chain was determined in a study of blood T cell repertoires in COVID-19. Study-wide context: Sites in the United States, Italy and Spain provided acute and convalescent COVID-19 samples.

In germline, CDR1 is SGHAT, CDR2 FQNNGV. This CDR3 comprises 15 residues. V lost 5 bases, J lost 1 base, and 3 bases stayed unmatched. In the authors' methods: Amplification of reference gene primers provided the estimated nucleated cell counts. The protocol was immunoSEQ multiplex PCR, while the TCRdb copy is restricted to in-frame clones and leaves out a portion. That table furnishes V, J and clone size, whereas the DNA furnished D and trimming. The sample includes around 280,000 clones, around nine tenths seen only once; the top ten take 10% to 12%. Seattle patients were enrolled while actively infected and followed longitudinally.

Sequencing was carried out using peripheral blood. This TCR came from a woman in her twenties or thirties with COVID-19, enrolled during active disease. The chain joins TRBV11-2 to TRBJ2-5; 11 bases are a match to TRBD2. CDR3 nucleotide sequence: TGTGCCAGCAGCGGGACTAGCGGAGTCCAAGAGACCCAGTACTTC. Protein: CASSGTSGVQETQYF.